This T cell receptor beta chain originates from a study of cytomegalovirus exposure and HLA in healthy donors. Study-wide points: DRB1 showed the most TCR associations and HLA-C the fewest in a later analysis, as rates varied by HLA locus.

Germline V gives CDR1 LNHDA, CDR2 SQIVND (reference sequence). Trimming left V 6 bases short and J 1 base short, with 12 bases between. CDR3 length equals 14 residues. Note on this clone: Its antigen is unknown.

It was with 60 Vbeta and 13 Jbeta primers that the PCR ran. TCRdb's table, derived via immunoSEQ multiplex PCR, lists solely in-frame clones and lacks some. The sample has 90,000 or so clones; roughly 75% are singletons. The TCR sequence derives from a man in his 60s in good health and CMV-seronegative. Sequencing was done on a sample of PBMCs. This chain uses TRBV19 with TRBJ1-1; no clear D gene. The CDR3 DNA is TGTGCCAGTAGCCCCCGGGAGACGAACACTGAAGCTTTCTTT. It codes for CASSPRETNTEAFF.